Listed here are 19 T cell receptor beta chains from one sample, sequenced in a study of OX40 agonist ivuxolimab in advanced cancers. The library was built by means of the immunoSEQ multiplex PCR assay. TCRdb limited this immuneACCESS table to in-frame rearrangements with V and J called. A share of clones is missing; checked studies link under half to unresolved V genes, and the rest is unexplained. The sample table shows 25,000 to 40,000 clones, and roughly 80% are seen once. Around a fifth of the sample lies in the top ten. Sequencing used CD4+ or CD8+ T cells sorted from blood, obtained in a trial of the OX40 agonist ivuxolimab. Receptors originate from an adult with an advanced solid tumor such as melanoma, head and neck, liver or kidney cancer.

V usage is TRBV7-2 and J usage is TRBJ1-6, with D unresolved. This CDR3 region has 15 residues. The V end was cut by 5 bases, the J end by 0 bases, with 8 bases between. CDR1 and CDR2 (germline): SGHTA, FQGNSA. The CDR3 sequence is CASSKRDSYNSPLHF. The CDR3 DNA follows: TGTGCCAGCAGCAAGCGGGACTCCTATAATTCACCCCTCCACTTT.

This clone was picked up a small number of times. The chain combines TRBV5-6 with TRBJ1-5; D perhaps matches TRBD1 (5 bases). Germline CDR1 and CDR2: SGHDT and YYEEEE. The V gene lost 0 bases and the J gene lost 2 bases, with 9 bases spanning the gap. CDR3 length: 15 amino acids. Here the CDR3 DNA reads TGTGCCAGCAGCTTGGGAGACAGAGGCAATCAGCCCCAGCATTTT. Protein: CASSLGDRGNQPQHF.

The chain recombines TRBV11-1 with TRBJ2-5, with D maybe TRBD2 (5 bases). CDR1 is SGHAT, CDR2 FQDESV, per germline (reference sequence). V was pared by 8 bases and J by 5 bases, with 18 bases between. The CDR3 extends over 14 amino acids. The CDR3, as DNA: TGTGCCAGCCGCAAGACGGGGATCTGGGAGACCCAGTACTTC. As protein: CASRKTGIWETQYF.

The V call is TRBV2, the J call TRBJ2-1, with D perhaps matching TRBD2 (5 bases). Germline V gene sequence: CDR1 SNHLY, CDR2 FYNNEI. This CDR3 region has 15 residues. Trimming left V 6 bases short and J 0 bases short, with 12 bases between. CDR3 sequence (DNA): TGTGCCAGCAGATATAGCGTCGACTCCTACAATGAGCAGTTCTTC. Its protein is CASRYSVDSYNEQFF.

In DNA, the CDR3 is TGTGCCAGCAGTGAAGAGACACTAGCGGGAGACTTTTGGGAGACCCAGTACTTC. It encodes CASSEETLAGDFWETQYF. The chain joins TRBV2 to TRBJ2-5; 11 bases align to TRBD2. CDR1 SNHLY and CDR2 FYNNEI come from the germline V gene. This CDR3 spans 18 amino acids. J gave up 5 bases and V 1 base, and 12 bases lay outside the gene matches.

This sequence joins TRBV4-2 and TRBJ2-5, with D perhaps TRBD1 (5 bases). The CDR3 covers 16 residues. Germline V gives CDR1 LGHNA, CDR2 YNFKEQ. With 0 bases removed from V and 1 base from J, the gap between germline ends came to 12 bases. Written as DNA, the CDR3 is TGTGCCAGCAGCCAAGAGCCCAGGGTCCCCCAAGAGACCCAGTACTTC. Its protein is CASSQEPRVPQETQYF.

V is TRBV7-8 and J is TRBJ2-7; D might be TRBD1 (5 bases). Deletions cut 4 bases from V and 3 bases from J, with 10 bases between. This CDR3 has 13 residues. The germline V gene has CDR1 SGHVS and CDR2 FQNEAQ. The CDR3 nucleotides read TGTGCCAGCAGCTCGGACAAGGGCTACGAGCAGTACTTC. Translation: CASSSDKGYEQYF.

The chain recombines TRBV19 with TRBJ1-4, with D perhaps matching TRBD1 (5 bases). Trimming shortened V by 7 bases and J by 3 bases, and 15 bases separated the two germline ends. CDR3 length: 15 amino acids. In germline, CDR1 is LNHDA, CDR2 SQIVND (reference sequence). CDR3 in amino acids: CASTKGAEANEKLFF. As DNA, the CDR3 is TGTGCCAGTACCAAAGGGGCTGAGGCTAATGAAAAACTGTTTTTT.

V and J are TRBV27 and TRBJ2-1, with TRBD2 matching 8 bases. Germline V lookup: CDR1 MNHEY, CDR2 SMNVEV (reference sequence). V lost 5 bases to trimming and J lost 9 bases; unmatched junction nucleotides: 6. This CDR3 is 13 amino acids long. The CDR3 loop reads CASSPRGGTEQFF. As DNA, the CDR3 is TGTGCCAGCAGTCCCCGGGGGGGTACTGAGCAGTTCTTC.

The rearrangement joins TRBV10-3 to TRBJ2-2; unclear D gene. Germline CDR1 reads ENHRY; CDR2 reads SYGVKD. Trimming left V 0 bases short and J 4 bases short, with 3 bases between. This CDR3 has 13 amino acids. Here the CDR3 reads CAISESGTGELFF. CDR3 DNA: TGTGCCATCAGTGAGTCGGGCACCGGGGAGCTGTTTTTT.

This clone has just one count. The chain has TRBV9 and TRBJ1-4; the D gene is possibly TRBD1 (6 bases). Germline assignment: CDR1 SGDLS and CDR2 YYNGEE. The V and J ends lost 2 bases and 6 bases respectively, with 17 bases between them. The CDR3 sequence is 16 residues long. The CDR3 here is CASSVGGTMEDEKLFF. In nucleotides, the CDR3 is TGTGCCAGCAGCGTCGGAGGGACAATGGAGGATGAAAAACTGTTTTTT.

The V call is TRBV6-1, the J call TRBJ2-5, with D possibly matching TRBD2 (5 bases). Germline CDR1 is MNHNS and CDR2 is SASEGT. CDR3 length: 13 amino acids. The V gene lost 2 bases and the J gene lost 3 bases, with 7 bases spanning the gap. The CDR3 nucleotides read TGTGCCAGCAGTGAATTGCGGGAAGAGACCCAGTACTTC. Translation gives CASSELREETQYF.

The rearrangement links TRBV5-1 to TRBJ2-7, with TRBD2 identical over 9 bases. This CDR3 has 14 residues. Germline V gives CDR1 SGHRS, CDR2 YFSETQ. V trimming: 4 bases; J trimming: 5 bases; junction bases outside the gene matches: 7. The CDR3 spells CASSAGTSYHEQYF. CDR3 sequence (DNA): TGCGCCAGCAGCGCCGGGACTAGCTACCACGAGCAGTACTTC. The full variable domain, its missing parts supplied by reference TRBV5-1 and TRBJ2-7, is KAGVTQTPRYLIKTRGQQVTLSCSPISGHRSVSWYQQTPGQGLQFLFEYFSETQRNKGNFPGRFSGRQFSNSRSEMNVSTLELGDSALYLCASSAGTSYHEQYFGPGTRLTVT.

V usage is TRBV11-3 and J usage is TRBJ2-2, with no clear D. V was clipped by 1 base and J by 7 bases, with 7 bases between them. Germline CDR1 and CDR2: SGHNT and YENEEA. The length of the CDR3 is 13 residues. The CDR3, as DNA: TGTGCCAGCAGCTTAGGTCTGGGCGGGGAGCTGTTTTTT. Its translation: CASSLGLGGELFF.

This clone was found once. The V and J genes are TRBV27 and TRBJ2-1; 9 bases line up with TRBD1. Per the germline V gene, CDR1 is MNHEY and CDR2 is SMNVEV (reference sequence). V lost 3 bases, J lost 7 bases, and 7 bases stayed unmatched. The CDR3 sequence is 15 residues long. The CDR3 coding sequence is TGTGCCAGCAGTTTCACAGGGGGCTCTCTAAATGAGCAGTTCTTC. This sequence encodes CASSFTGGSLNEQFF.

The chain joins TRBV9 to TRBJ2-1; tentatively, D is TRBD2 (6 bases). The CDR3 is 14 amino acids. Deletions cut 0 bases from V and 7 bases from J, with 11 bases between. CDR1 is SGDLS, CDR2 YYNGEE, per germline. CDR3 DNA sequence: TGTGCCAGCAGCGTAGGGGACTGGACTAATGAGCAGTTCTTC. This gives the protein CASSVGDWTNEQFF.

The chain links TRBV27 to TRBJ2-1; possible D gene TRBD1, 5 bases. The germline V and J ends were trimmed by 4 bases and 4 bases, with 14 bases remaining between them. Germline CDR1 reads MNHEY; CDR2 reads SMNVEV (reference sequence). There are 15 residues in the CDR3. Written as DNA, the CDR3 is TGTGCCAGCAGTTCCCGACAGCTAGGATACAATGAGCAGTTCTTC. Protein: CASSSRQLGYNEQFF.

The chain employs TRBV11-2 and TRBJ1-4; no reliable D call. The CDR3 has 17 residues. CDR1 is SGHAT and CDR2 is FQNNGV in the germline V gene. V lost 0 bases to trimming and J lost 0 bases, with 11 bases between them. This chain's CDR3 is CASSLDSNVATNEKLFF. CDR3 in DNA: TGTGCCAGCAGCTTAGATAGTAACGTTGCAACTAATGAAAAACTGTTTTTT.

This clone has just a few counts. The chain joins TRBV7-9 to TRBJ1-1; unclear D gene. The germline CDR1 and CDR2 sequences are SEHNR and FQNEAQ (reference sequence). With 7 bases removed from V and 2 bases from J, the gap between germline ends came to 8 bases. This CDR3 region has 12 residues. The CDR3 spells CASTFSNTEAFF. The CDR3 DNA is TGTGCCAGCACCTTCTCAAACACTGAAGCTTTCTTT.